This T cell receptor (beta chain) was documented in a study of glioma-infiltrating T cells. Findings and caveats of the study: CDR3 overlap between tissue and blood was very small. Gliomas, especially low-grade, showed above-expected tissue-blood divergence; non-neoplastic patients showed below.

The ends lost 3 bases at V and 7 bases at J; junction bases unmatched: 9. The germline V gene has CDR1 SQVTM and CDR2 ANQGSEA. The CDR3 is 14 residues long. This clonotype showed up just a few times. Its specificity is not known. Using RNA template, CDR3s of TCR alpha and beta were amplified with iRepertoire arm-PCR. For one-step reverse transcription and amplification, roughly 85-450 ng of tissue mRNA or PBMC total RNA was used. TCRdb passed the multiplex PCR reads through MiXCR, listing each CDR3 protein once. The sample carries about 110,000 distinct CDR3 sequences, less than 30% recorded once. The receptor was isolated from a human donor with low-grade glioma or glioblastoma, undergoing nonglioma brain surgery, or in good health (not recorded which). The chain links TRBV29-1 to TRBJ2-5; 9 positions agree with TRBD2. Sample: glioma tissue, nonneoplastic brain tissue, or PBMCs (not recorded which). The CDR3: CSVEASGTWGTQYF. The DNA of the CDR3 is TGCAGCGTTGAGGCTAGCGGGACCTGGGGGACCCAGTACTTC.